Following are 20 T cell receptor beta chains from one sample sequenced in a study of shared clonotypes between healthy human individuals. Profiled with immunoSEQ multiplex PCR; TCRdb holds only in-frame clones, not every one. The sample lists some 1.5 million clones; approximately 98% were seen once. What was sequenced was naive CD4+ T cells sorted from blood. Subset in this sample: CD45RA+ positively selected. The receptors shown here come from a man aged 25 to 40 in good health.

This chain links TRBV5-4 with TRBJ2-1, with D perhaps TRBD2 (5 bases). The CDR3 runs 14 residues. The germline V and J ends were trimmed by 2 bases and 5 bases, with 11 bases remaining between them. Germline CDR1 and CDR2: SGHNT and YYREEE (reference sequence). The CDR3 spells CASSFRLADNEQFF. The CDR3 DNA is TGTGCCAGCAGCTTCCGCCTAGCAGACAATGAGCAGTTCTTC.

This chain links TRBV5-4 with TRBJ2-7; 11 bases agree with TRBD2. Germline assignment: CDR1 SGHNT and CDR2 YYREEE (reference sequence). J gave up 5 bases and V 3 bases, and 4 bases lay outside the gene matches. This CDR3 has 14 amino acids. The CDR3 sequence: CASSSSGRLDEQYF. CDR3 DNA: TGTGCCAGCAGCTCTAGCGGGAGGCTGGACGAGCAGTACTTC.

This chain connects TRBV6-5 to TRBJ1-1; D is undetermined. The germline V gene encodes CDR1 MNHEY and CDR2 SVGAGI. This CDR3 spans 13 amino acids. Trimming took off 8 bases at V and 8 bases at J, with 18 bases between the two ends. Written as DNA, the CDR3 is TGTGCCAGCCACCGGACGGGATCCTCCGAAGCTTTCTTT. Encoded protein: CASHRTGSSEAFF.

The chain employs TRBV28 and TRBJ2-7; D remains ambiguous. Trimming pared 3 bases from V and 4 bases from J, leaving 13 bases between. Germline-derived CDR1 and CDR2 are MDHEN and SYDVKM. The CDR3 extends over 14 amino acids. DNA for the CDR3: TGTGCCAGCAGTTTCCCGAGCCAAGTTTACGAGCAGTACTTC. Translating it yields CASSFPSQVYEQYF.

V and J are TRBV4-3 and TRBJ2-1; no firm D call. The V end was cut by 0 bases, the J end by 7 bases, with 19 bases between. This CDR3 spans 17 amino acids. Looked up from germline, CDR1 is LGHNA and CDR2 is YSLEER. CDR3 amino acids: CASSQEPGVQWLNEQFF. The CDR3 coding sequence is TGCGCCAGCAGCCAAGAGCCAGGAGTACAATGGTTGAATGAGCAGTTCTTC.

As concerns this clone: The same CDR3 can be traced to other DNA sequences in this sample. This chain connects TRBV10-1 to TRBJ1-5; D gene unclear. Trimming pared 0 bases from V and 4 bases from J, leaving 4 bases between. This CDR3 is built from 13 residues. Germline CDR1 reads WNHNN; CDR2 reads SYGVQD (reference sequence). CDR3: CASSESGNQPQHF. The DNA for the CDR3 is TGCGCCAGCAGTGAGTCAGGTAATCAGCCCCAGCATTTT.

CDR3 region: CASSESGSGHSGNTIYF. For the CDR3, the DNA is TGTGCCAGCAGTGAATCTGGCAGTGGCCACTCTGGAAACACCATATATTTT. V and J are TRBV25-1 and TRBJ1-3; no reliable D call. The V gene's germline CDR1 is MGHDK and CDR2 SYGVNS. Trimming took off 1 base at V and 0 bases at J, with 13 bases between the two ends. This CDR3 comprises 17 residues.

J is TRBJ2-1 and V is TRBV9; no reliable D call. The V end was cut by 3 bases, the J end by 6 bases, with 19 bases between. From germline, CDR1 is SGDLS and CDR2 YYNGEE. This CDR3 is built from 16 residues. The CDR3 region is CASSGLQVRVTNEQFF. CDR3 nucleotide sequence: TGTGCCAGCAGCGGACTTCAGGTTCGGGTAACCAATGAGCAGTTCTTC.

V is TRBV9 and J is TRBJ2-1, with 11 bases fitting TRBD2. This CDR3 region has 15 residues. The junction had 6 bases not matched to a gene; V was cut back by 3 bases and J by 7 bases. CDR1 is SGDLS and CDR2 is YYNGEE in the germline V gene. CDR3 region: CASSAELAGANEQFF. The CDR3 nucleotides are TGTGCCAGCAGCGCCGAACTAGCGGGAGCGAATGAGCAGTTCTTC.

This clone was detected once. Additional DNA sequences in this sample encode the identical CDR3. V and J are TRBV27 and TRBJ2-3; 7 bases map to TRBD2. This CDR3 is built from 14 residues. CDR1 and CDR2 (germline): MNHEY, SMNVEV (reference sequence). V shed 2 bases, J shed 1 base, and the junction held 0 bases outside the gene matches. For the CDR3, the DNA is TGTGCCAGCAGTTTACTAGCGGGCACAGATACGCAGTATTTT. It yields the protein CASSLLAGTDTQYF.

The rearrangement links TRBV21-1 to TRBJ2-3; the table's D call TRBD2 went unverified against the DNA. TRBV21-1 is described as a pseudogene. This CDR3 is built from 18 residues. As DNA, the CDR3 is TGTGCCAGCAGCAACGAGATGCTGGAGCGGCAGAGCACAGATACGCAGTATTTT. This sequence encodes CASSNEMLERQSTDTQYF.

The chain joins TRBV5-6 to TRBJ2-1, with 7 bases that match TRBD2. CDR1 and CDR2 (germline): SGHDT, YYEEEE. The CDR3 is made up of 16 amino acids. The ends lost 4 bases at V and 2 bases at J; junction bases unmatched: 9. CDR3 region: CASSPTLADTYNEQFF. In DNA, the CDR3 is TGTGCCAGCAGCCCTACGCTAGCGGATACCTACAATGAGCAGTTCTTC.

The V gene is TRBV7-2, the J gene TRBJ2-5; TRBD2 is a possible D gene (6 bases). The CDR3 extends over 16 amino acids. Trimming cost V 2 bases and J 5 bases, with 18 bases left between them. Germline loops: CDR1 SGHTA, CDR2 FQGNSA. The chain's CDR3 is CASSLSLAQSRETQYF. Written as DNA, the CDR3 is TGTGCCAGCAGCTTAAGCCTAGCGCAGAGCAGGGAGACCCAGTACTTC.

As for this clone: The junction departs from germline at one end; a sequencing error may be responsible. The chain couples TRBV5-4 to TRBJ2-7, with 9 bases aligning to TRBD1. Germline CDR1 SGHNT, CDR2 YYREEE (reference sequence). CDR3 length: 15 amino acids. For the CDR3, the DNA is TGTGCCAGCAGCTTGCCCGGGACAGGGTCCTTCGAGCAGTACTTC. As protein: CASSLPGTGSFEQYF.

V gene TRBV4-3 combines with J gene TRBJ1-2; 12 nucleotides align to TRBD1. The CDR3 runs 19 residues. Per germline, CDR1 LGHNA and CDR2 YSLEER. The trim removed 6 bases at V and 5 bases at J, leaving 19 bases unmatched. The CDR3 region is CASSGGQGARIRSQYGYTF. CDR3 DNA: TGCGCCAGCAGTGGGGGACAGGGGGCGCGGATACGGAGTCAATATGGCTACACCTTC.

This sequence joins TRBV27 and TRBJ2-7; D possibly corresponds to TRBD1 (6 bases). Deletions cut 6 bases from V and 0 bases from J, with 15 bases between. The CDR3 is 15 residues long. Germline values: CDR1 MNHEY, CDR2 SMNVEV (reference sequence). The CDR3 spells CASRKLQGTSYEQYF. In nucleotides, the CDR3 is TGTGCCAGCAGGAAACTACAGGGTACCTCCTACGAGCAGTACTTC.

This chain joins TRBV5-1 and TRBJ2-1; 7 bases are shared with TRBD2. This CDR3 has 16 residues. CDR1 SGHRS and CDR2 YFSETQ come from the germline V gene. The V gene end was trimmed by 3 bases and the J gene end by 4 bases; junction bases not matched to a gene: 10. The CDR3 coding sequence is TGCGCCAGCAGCTCCCGGGGGGTCGAACCATACAATGAGCAGTTCTTC. Protein: CASSSRGVEPYNEQFF.

V usage is TRBV19 and J usage is TRBJ2-6, with TRBD2 matching 11 bases. The CDR3 is 19 residues long. CDR1 LNHDA and CDR2 SQIVND come from the germline V gene (reference sequence). With V trimmed by 7 bases and J by 2 bases, 13 bases remained unmatched. CDR3 in DNA: TGTGCCAGTACCCAACAACTACTAGCGGGAGTGACTGGGGCCAACGTCCTGACTTTC. Amino acid sequence: CASTQQLLAGVTGANVLTF.

The chain links TRBV23-1 to TRBJ2-7, with 9 bases fitting TRBD1. TRBV23-1 is given ORF status, its function remaining uncertain. V lost 6 bases and J lost 1; bases outside the gene matches: 7. The CDR3 is made up of 15 amino acids. This CDR3 reads CASRDRGPLSYEQYF. The DNA of the CDR3 is TGCGCCAGCAGGGACAGGGGCCCCCTTTCCTACGAGCAGTACTTC.

The chain links TRBV4-1 to TRBJ2-1; the D is unclear. The CDR3 loop spans 14 amino acids. Germline V gene lookup returns CDR1 MGHRA and CDR2 YSYEKL. V was pared by 1 base and J by 7 bases, with 11 bases between. The CDR3 DNA reads TGCGCCAGCAGCCAAGTCCTTAGTAGGAATGAGCAGTTCTTC. Protein sequence: CASSQVLSRNEQFF.